This TCR beta chain was identified during a study of blood T cell repertoires in COVID-19. Germline V lookup: CDR1 SGHTS, CDR2 YDEGEE. The CDR3 is 13 residues long. Trimming took 2 bases from V and 3 from J, leaving 8 bases between them. Profiled with immunoSEQ multiplex PCR; TCRdb holds only in-frame clones, not every one. Of 150,000 to 200,000 clones in the sample, about 92% were seen once. The receptor was isolated from a woman aged 55 to 70 with COVID-19, enrolled during active disease. Sequencing was performed on peripheral blood. The chain has TRBV5-8 and TRBJ1-2; no clear D gene. CDR3 loop: CASSLIGDYGYTF. CDR3 DNA sequence: TGTGCCAGCAGCTTAATCGGGGACTATGGCTACACCTTC.